This T cell receptor beta chain derives from a study of monozygotic twins with inflammatory bowel disease. Template switching incorporated UMIs with a 6-nucleotide sample barcode. For each CDR3 protein, TCRdb gives one entry from its re-call of the 5' RACE reads, without DNA. The sample has over 150,000 distinct CDR3 sequences. The CDR3 spans 16 residues. In germline, CDR1 is ENHRY, CDR2 SYGVKD. Input material: blood. The V and J genes are TRBV10-3 and TRBJ1-3; without DNA, the TCRdb call of TRBD1 cannot be checked. The receptor comes from a human donor with ulcerative colitis or Crohn's disease, or a healthy co-twin of an affected twin (not recorded which). The chain's CDR3 is CAISERDGASGNTIYF.